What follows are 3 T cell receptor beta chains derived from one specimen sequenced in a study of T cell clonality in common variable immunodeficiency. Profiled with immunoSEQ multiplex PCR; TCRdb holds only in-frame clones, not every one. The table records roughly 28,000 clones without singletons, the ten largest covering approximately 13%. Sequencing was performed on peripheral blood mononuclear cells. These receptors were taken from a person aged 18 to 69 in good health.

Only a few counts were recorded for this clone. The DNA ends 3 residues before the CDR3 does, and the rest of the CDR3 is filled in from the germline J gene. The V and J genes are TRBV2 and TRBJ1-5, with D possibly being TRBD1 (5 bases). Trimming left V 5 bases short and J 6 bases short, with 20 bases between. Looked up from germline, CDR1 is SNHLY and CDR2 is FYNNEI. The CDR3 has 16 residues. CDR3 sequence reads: CASSRTGVLGGQPQHF. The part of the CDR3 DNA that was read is TGTGCCAGCAGTCGGACTGGAGTCCTCGGGGGTCAGCCC.

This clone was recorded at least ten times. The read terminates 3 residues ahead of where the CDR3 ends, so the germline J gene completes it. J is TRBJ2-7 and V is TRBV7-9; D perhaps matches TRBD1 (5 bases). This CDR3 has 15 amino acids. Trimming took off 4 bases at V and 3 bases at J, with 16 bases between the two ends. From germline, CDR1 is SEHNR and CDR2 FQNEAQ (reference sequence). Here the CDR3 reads CASSSWTSDSYEQYF. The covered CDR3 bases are TGTGCCAGCAGCTCCTGGACAAGCGATAGCTACGAG.

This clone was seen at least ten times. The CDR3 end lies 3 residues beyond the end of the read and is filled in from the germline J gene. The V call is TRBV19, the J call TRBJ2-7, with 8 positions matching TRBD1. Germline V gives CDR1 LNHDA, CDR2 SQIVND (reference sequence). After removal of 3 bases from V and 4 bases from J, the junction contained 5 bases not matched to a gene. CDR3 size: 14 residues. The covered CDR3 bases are TGTGCCAGTAGTATCCGGACAGGGCAGTACGAG. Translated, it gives CASSIRTGQYE. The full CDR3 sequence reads CASSIRTGQYEQYF.